These 15 T cell receptor beta chains were all obtained from the same sample, sequenced in a study of blood T cell repertoires in COVID-19. Produced via immunoSEQ multiplex PCR; TCRdb's table is partial and in-frame only. The sample has 250,000 to 300,000 clones; approximately 79% are singletons. The specimen was PBMCs or T cells enriched from blood (not recorded which). All receptors come from a man aged 30 to 39 with acute COVID-19.

The CDR3 nucleotides read TGTGCCAGCAGGCGCGGGGGGGAGGGCTATGAGCAGTTCTTC. Translation gives CASRRGGEGYEQFF. V is TRBV6-6 and J is TRBJ2-1, with 9 bases matching TRBD2. Trimming at V came to 6 bases and at J to 8 bases, leaving 8 bases not matched to a gene. Germline-derived CDR1 and CDR2 are MNHNY and SVGAGI (reference sequence). The CDR3 loop spans 14 amino acids.

The chain combines TRBV24-1 with TRBJ1-1; a possible D gene is TRBD1 (6 bases). V was cut by 3 bases and J by 4 bases, with 8 bases left in between. The germline V gene has CDR1 KGHDR and CDR2 SFDVKD. This CDR3 has 13 amino acids. The CDR3 DNA follows: TGTGCCACCAGTGATGGACAGCGCACTGAAGCTTTCTTT. Translation gives CATSDGQRTEAFF.

This clone was picked up one time. The V and J genes are TRBV4-1 and TRBJ2-2; D is possibly TRBD1 (6 bases). The germline V gene has CDR1 MGHRA and CDR2 YSYEKL. V was shortened by 0 bases and J by 2 bases, with 13 bases between the two germline ends. The CDR3 is 17 amino acids. The CDR3 protein is CASSQDWAGANTGELFF. In DNA form, the CDR3 reads TGCGCCAGCAGCCAAGATTGGGCAGGGGCCAACACCGGGGAGCTGTTTTTT.

J is TRBJ1-1 and V is TRBV5-1, with a weak D call TRBD1 (6 bases). V lost 5 bases and J lost 0, with 11 bases in between. The germline CDR1 and CDR2 sequences are SGHRS and YFSETQ. This CDR3 contains 14 residues. Here the CDR3 reads CASRPTGLNTEAFF. The CDR3 DNA reads as TGCGCCAGCAGACCGACAGGATTGAACACTGAAGCTTTCTTT.

The gene calls are TRBV7-2 and TRBJ2-1; the match to TRBD2 covers 10 bases. CDR1 is SGHTA, CDR2 FQGNSA, per germline. The CDR3 loop spans 15 amino acids. V was pared by 0 bases and J by 8 bases, with 4 bases of the junction left unmatched. CDR3 nucleotides: TGTGCCAGCAGCTTAGCGCCTAGCGGGAGCGATGAGCAGTTCTTC. It translates to CASSLAPSGSDEQFF.

The chain joins TRBV7-2 to TRBJ1-2, with a tentative D call TRBD1 (6 bases). The CDR3 consists of 17 residues. Germline CDR1 and CDR2: SGHTA and FQGNSA. Trimming took 0 bases from V and 5 from J, leaving 19 bases between them. CDR3 bases: TGTGCCAGCAGCTTAGCTGGCCGGGCGCAGGGGAGTTATGGCTACACCTTC. It yields the protein CASSLAGRAQGSYGYTF.

The gene calls are TRBV29-1 and TRBJ2-3; possibly TRBD1 for D (5 bases). Trimming took off 2 bases at V and 3 bases at J, with 9 bases between the two ends. The CDR3 is 13 amino acids. The germline gives CDR1 SQVTM, CDR2 ANQGSEA. As DNA, the CDR3 is TGCAGCGTTGAACCCCCAGGGACAGATACGCAGTATTTT. Protein: CSVEPPGTDTQYF.

V gene TRBV5-1 combines with J gene TRBJ1-4; 8 bases align to TRBD1. CDR1 and CDR2 from the germline V gene are SGHRS and YFSETQ. The CDR3 length is 14 residues. The V gene end was trimmed by 4 bases and the J gene end by 7 bases; junction bases not matched to a gene: 6. CDR3 in DNA: TGCGCCAGCAGCGAGGCAGGGGGCGTTGAAAAACTGTTTTTT. Amino acids: CASSEAGGVEKLFF.

The chain joins TRBV5-1 to TRBJ2-2; the match to TRBD1 covers 8 bases. Germline V gives CDR1 SGHRS, CDR2 YFSETQ. The CDR3 has 14 residues. Germline trimming cut 4 bases from V and 6 bases from J; bases unmatched to any gene: 5. The CDR3 sequence is CASSLSGGPGELFF. The DNA of the CDR3 is TGCGCCAGCAGCCTTTCAGGGGGCCCCGGGGAGCTGTTTTTT.

This clone was observed a handful of times. The CDR3 is CASSRGRNTEAFF. Written as DNA, the CDR3 is TGTGCCAGTTCTAGGGGAAGGAACACTGAAGCTTTCTTT. The rearrangement links TRBV19 to TRBJ1-1; D may be TRBD1 (5 bases). V was pared by 8 bases and J by 1 base, with 11 bases between. CDR1 is LNHDA, CDR2 SQIVND, per germline (reference sequence). The CDR3 runs to 13 residues.

The genes are TRBV5-1 and TRBJ1-6; 8 nucleotides line up with TRBD1. Germline V gene sequence: CDR1 SGHRS, CDR2 YFSETQ. This CDR3 comprises 16 residues. The junction had 13 bases not matched to a gene; V was cut back by 4 bases and J by 10 bases. CDR3 in amino acids: CASSPWAGTGRSPLHF. The CDR3 DNA reads TGCGCCAGCAGCCCGTGGGCCGGGACAGGACGGTCACCCCTCCACTTT.

V is TRBV28 and J is TRBJ2-7, with 7 bases identical to TRBD1. The CDR3 has 12 amino acids. Germline lookup yields CDR1 MDHEN and CDR2 SYDVKM. Germline trimming cut 5 bases from V and 3 bases from J; bases unmatched to any gene: 1. CDR3 in DNA: TGTGCCAGCAGTCGGGACAGCTACGAGCAGTACGTC. It translates to CASSRDSYEQYV.

J is TRBJ1-1 and V is TRBV11-3, with TRBD1 as a possible D gene (6 bases). The CDR3 covers 12 residues. Germline V lookup: CDR1 SGHNT, CDR2 YENEEA. Trimming cost V 3 bases and J 8 bases, with 10 bases left between them. CDR3: CASSFRGPEAFF. CDR3 in DNA: TGTGCCAGCAGCTTCAGGGGACCGGAAGCTTTCTTT.

This chain connects TRBV24-1 to TRBJ2-1; D is possibly TRBD2 (5 bases). The V and J ends lost 0 bases and 6 bases respectively, with 14 bases between them. This CDR3 region has 16 residues. Looked up from germline, CDR1 is KGHDR and CDR2 is SFDVKD. For the CDR3, the DNA is TGTGCCACCAGTGATTTGCGTATAGCGCGTAGCAATGAGCAGTTCTTC. Translated: CATSDLRIARSNEQFF.

The chain recombines TRBV9 with TRBJ2-2; maybe TRBD2 (6 bases). The CDR3 covers 16 residues. Germline V gene sequence: CDR1 SGDLS, CDR2 YYNGEE. Trimming cost V 3 bases and J 1 base, with 13 bases left between them. The CDR3 DNA is TGTGCCAGCAGCGAGTTTCTAGCGATGAACACCGGGGAGCTGTTTTTT. This codes for CASSEFLAMNTGELFF. The full variable domain, its missing parts supplied by reference TRBV9 and TRBJ2-2, is DSGVTQTPKHLITATGQRVTLRCSPRSGDLSVYWYQQSLDQGLQFLIQYYNGEERAKGNILERFSAQQFPDLHSELNLSSLELGDSALYFCASSEFLAMNTGELFFGEGSRLTVL.